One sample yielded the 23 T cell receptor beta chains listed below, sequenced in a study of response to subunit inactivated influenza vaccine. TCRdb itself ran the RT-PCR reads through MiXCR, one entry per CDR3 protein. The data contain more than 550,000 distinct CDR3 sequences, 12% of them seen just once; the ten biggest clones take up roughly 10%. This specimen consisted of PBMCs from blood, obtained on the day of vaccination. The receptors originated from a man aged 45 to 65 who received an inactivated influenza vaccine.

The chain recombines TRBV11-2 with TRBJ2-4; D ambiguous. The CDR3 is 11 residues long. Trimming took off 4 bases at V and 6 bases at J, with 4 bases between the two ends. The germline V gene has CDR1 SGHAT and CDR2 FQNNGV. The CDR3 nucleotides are TGTGCCAGCAGCTCCGGAAACATTCAGTACTTC. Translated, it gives CASSSGNIQYF.

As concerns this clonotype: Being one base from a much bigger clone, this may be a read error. The CDR3 region is CSAREDRENNSPHHF. The CDR3 region has the DNA TGCAGTGCTAGAGAGGACAGGGAAAATAATTCACCCCACCACTTT. The chain employs TRBV20-1 and TRBJ1-6, with 8 positions matching TRBD1. The CDR3 length is 15 residues. In germline, CDR1 is DFQATT, CDR2 SNEGSKA (reference sequence).

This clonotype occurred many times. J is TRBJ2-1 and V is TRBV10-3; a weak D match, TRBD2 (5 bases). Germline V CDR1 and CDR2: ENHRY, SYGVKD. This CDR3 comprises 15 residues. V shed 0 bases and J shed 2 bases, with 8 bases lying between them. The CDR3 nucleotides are TGTGCCATCAGTGAGTCGAGCGGAGCCTACAATGAGCAGTTCTTC. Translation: CAISESSGAYNEQFF.

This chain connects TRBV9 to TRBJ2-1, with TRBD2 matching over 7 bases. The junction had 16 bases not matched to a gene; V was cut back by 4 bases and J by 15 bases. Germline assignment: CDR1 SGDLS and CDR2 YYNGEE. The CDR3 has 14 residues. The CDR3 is CASSLVTGAGAMFF. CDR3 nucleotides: TGTGCCAGCAGCCTCGTTACTGGGGCGGGAGCAATGTTCTTC.

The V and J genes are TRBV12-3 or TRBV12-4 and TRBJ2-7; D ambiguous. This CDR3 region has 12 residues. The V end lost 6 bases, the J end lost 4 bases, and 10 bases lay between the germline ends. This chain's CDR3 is CASSNTGYEQYF. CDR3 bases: TGTGCCAGCAGCAACACTGGGTACGAGCAGTACTTC.

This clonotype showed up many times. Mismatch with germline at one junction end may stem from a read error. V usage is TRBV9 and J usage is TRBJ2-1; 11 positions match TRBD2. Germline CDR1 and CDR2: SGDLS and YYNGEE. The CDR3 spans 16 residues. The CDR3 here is CASSVAGGSSYNEQFF. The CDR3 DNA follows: TGCGCCAGCAGCGTAGCGGGGGGGAGCTCCTACAATGAGCAGTTCTTC.

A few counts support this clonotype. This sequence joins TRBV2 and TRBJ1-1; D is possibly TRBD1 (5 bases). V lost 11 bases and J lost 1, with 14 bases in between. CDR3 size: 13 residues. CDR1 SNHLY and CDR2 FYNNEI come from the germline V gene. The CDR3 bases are TGTGCCGCCAGTATGGACAAGAACACTGAAGCTTTCTTT. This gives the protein CAASMDKNTEAFF.

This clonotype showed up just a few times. The CDR3 spells CASSQDLAGRASGTGELFF. The CDR3 DNA sequence: TGCGCCAGCAGCCAAGATTTAGCCGGGAGGGCCTCGGGCACCGGGGAGCTGTTTTTT. The V gene is TRBV4-3, the J gene TRBJ2-2; 8 positions agree with TRBD2. The CDR3 has 19 residues. Trimming cost V 0 bases and J 4 bases; bases outside gene matches: 13. Germline lookup yields CDR1 LGHNA and CDR2 YSLEER.

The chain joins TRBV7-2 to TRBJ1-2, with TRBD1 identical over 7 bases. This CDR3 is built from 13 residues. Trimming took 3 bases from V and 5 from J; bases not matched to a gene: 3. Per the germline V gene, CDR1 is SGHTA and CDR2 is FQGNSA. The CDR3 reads CASSFSGGYGYTF. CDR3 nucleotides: TGTGCCAGCAGCTTTTCAGGGGGGTATGGCTACACCTTC.

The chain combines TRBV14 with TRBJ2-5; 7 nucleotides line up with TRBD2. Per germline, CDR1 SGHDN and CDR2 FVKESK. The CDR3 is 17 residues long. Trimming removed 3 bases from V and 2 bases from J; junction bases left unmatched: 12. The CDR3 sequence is CASSHPSTLASQETQYF. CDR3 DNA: TGTGCCAGCAGCCATCCCTCCACACTAGCGAGTCAAGAGACCCAGTACTTC.

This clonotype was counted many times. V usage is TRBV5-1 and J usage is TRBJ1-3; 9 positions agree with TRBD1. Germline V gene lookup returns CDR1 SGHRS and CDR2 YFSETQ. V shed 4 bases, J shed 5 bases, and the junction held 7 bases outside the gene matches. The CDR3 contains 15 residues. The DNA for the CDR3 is TGCGCCAGCAGCCTGGCCGGGACAGGGAGAAACACCATATATTTT. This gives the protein CASSLAGTGRNTIYF.

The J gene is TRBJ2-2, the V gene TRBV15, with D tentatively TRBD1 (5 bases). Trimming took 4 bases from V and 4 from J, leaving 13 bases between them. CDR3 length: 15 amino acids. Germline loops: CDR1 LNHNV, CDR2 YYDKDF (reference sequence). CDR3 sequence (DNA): TGTGCCACCAGCACCCCAGGGCAGGCCACCGGGGAGCTGTTTTTT. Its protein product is CATSTPGQATGELFF.

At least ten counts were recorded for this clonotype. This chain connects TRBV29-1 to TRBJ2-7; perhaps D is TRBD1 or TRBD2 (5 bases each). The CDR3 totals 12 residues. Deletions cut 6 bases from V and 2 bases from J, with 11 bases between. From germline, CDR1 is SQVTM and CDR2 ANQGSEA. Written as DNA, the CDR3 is TGCAGCGTGGGGGACCGAGCCTACGAGCAGTACTTC. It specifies CSVGDRAYEQYF.

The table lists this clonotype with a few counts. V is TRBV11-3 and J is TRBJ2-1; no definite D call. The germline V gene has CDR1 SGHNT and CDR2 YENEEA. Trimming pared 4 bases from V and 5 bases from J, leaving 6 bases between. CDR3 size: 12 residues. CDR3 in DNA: TGTGCCAGCAGCTCAACTAACAATGAGCAGTTCTTC. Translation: CASSSTNNEQFF.

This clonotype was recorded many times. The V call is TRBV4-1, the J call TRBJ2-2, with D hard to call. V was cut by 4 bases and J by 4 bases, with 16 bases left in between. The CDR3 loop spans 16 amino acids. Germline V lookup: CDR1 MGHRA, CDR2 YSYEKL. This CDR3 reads CASSPVQKTGTGELFF. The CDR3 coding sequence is TGCGCCAGCAGCCCCGTACAGAAAACGGGCACCGGGGAGCTGTTTTTT.

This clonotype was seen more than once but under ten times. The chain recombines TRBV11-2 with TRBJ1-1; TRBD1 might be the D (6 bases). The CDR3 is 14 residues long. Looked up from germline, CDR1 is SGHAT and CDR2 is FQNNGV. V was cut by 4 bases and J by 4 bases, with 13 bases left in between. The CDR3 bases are TGTGCCAGCAGCTCGCCAAAAGGGGGCACTGAAGCTTTCTTT. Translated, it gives CASSSPKGGTEAFF.

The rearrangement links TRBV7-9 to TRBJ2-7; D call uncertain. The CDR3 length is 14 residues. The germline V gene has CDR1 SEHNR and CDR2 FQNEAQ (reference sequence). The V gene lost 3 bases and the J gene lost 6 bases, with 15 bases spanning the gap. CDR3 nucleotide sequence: TGTGCCAGCAGCTTTAAGGCTCGGTCCGGCGAGCAGTACTTC. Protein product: CASSFKARSGEQYF.

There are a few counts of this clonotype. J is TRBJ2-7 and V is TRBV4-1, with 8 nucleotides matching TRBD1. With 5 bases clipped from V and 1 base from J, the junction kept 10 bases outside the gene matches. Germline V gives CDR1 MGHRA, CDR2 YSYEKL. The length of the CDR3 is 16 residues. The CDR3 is CASSSVDRALSYEQYF. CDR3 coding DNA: TGCGCCAGCAGCTCCGTGGACAGGGCCCTTTCCTACGAGCAGTACTTC.

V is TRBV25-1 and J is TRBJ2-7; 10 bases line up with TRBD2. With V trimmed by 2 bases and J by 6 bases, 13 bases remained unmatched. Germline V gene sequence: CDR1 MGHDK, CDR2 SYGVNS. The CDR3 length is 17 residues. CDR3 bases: TGTGCCAGCAGTGAACACTCCGCTAGCGGGAGAGGGTCCGAGCAGTACTTC. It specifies CASSEHSASGRGSEQYF.

The CDR3, as DNA: TGCAGCGTTGAAAAACGGACAGGCGAGCAGTACTTC. Its protein product is CSVEKRTGEQYF. The rearrangement joins TRBV29-1 to TRBJ2-7; 7 bases fit TRBD1. Per the germline V gene, CDR1 is SQVTM and CDR2 is ANQGSEA. The CDR3 length is 12 residues. V was pared by 2 bases and J by 6 bases, with 4 bases of the junction left unmatched.

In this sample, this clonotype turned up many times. This CDR3 is CASSLQSGGDGYTF. The CDR3, as DNA: TGTGCCAGCAGCTTACAATCAGGGGGGGATGGCTACACCTTC. The rearrangement uses TRBV7-9 and TRBJ1-2, with TRBD1 matching over 7 bases. CDR1 is SEHNR, CDR2 FQNEAQ, per germline (reference sequence). The ends lost 2 bases at V and 6 bases at J; junction bases unmatched: 6. The CDR3 length is 14 residues.

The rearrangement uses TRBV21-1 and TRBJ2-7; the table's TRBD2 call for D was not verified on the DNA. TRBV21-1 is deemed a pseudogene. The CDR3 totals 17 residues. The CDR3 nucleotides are TGTGCCAGCAGCAATAAGGAGCGGGAGGACGATTCCTACGAGCAGTACTTC. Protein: CASSNKEREDDSYEQYF.

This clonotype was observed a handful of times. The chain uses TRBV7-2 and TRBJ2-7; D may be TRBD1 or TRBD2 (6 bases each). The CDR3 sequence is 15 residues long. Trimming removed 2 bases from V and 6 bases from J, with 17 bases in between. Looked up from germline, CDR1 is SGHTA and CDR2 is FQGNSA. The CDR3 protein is CASSLRGGYAPEQYF. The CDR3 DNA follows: TGTGCCAGCAGCTTAAGAGGGGGGTATGCCCCCGAGCAGTACTTC.